Listed below are T cell receptor beta chains from one sample, sequenced in a study of T cells in Graves' hyperthyroidism and ophthalmopathy. Via MiXCR, TCRdb re-called the multiplex PCR reads, giving one row per CDR3 protein. In the table there are hundreds of thousands of distinct CDR3 sequences, approximately 15% of which are singletons. The sample consisted of blood. The receptors here all came from a woman in her thirties or forties with Graves' ophthalmopathy. Both conserved end residues are part of each CDR3. Fields, in order: V gene, D gene, J gene, clone size, CDR3 DNA, CDR3 protein. The D gene is left open where the match is weak. Clone size is given for some rows only: seen once, a few or many times, or a class if the clone is expanded.

v_call: TRBV28; d_call: TRBD2; j_call: TRBJ2-2; clone_size: NA; cdr3_nt: TGTGCCAGCAGTCCCTGGTCCGGGACTAGCGGGTTTGAGAGCGGAGAGCTGTTTTTT; cdr3_aa: CASSPWSGTSGFESGELFF
v_call: TRBV28; d_call: TRBD1; j_call: TRBJ2-1; clone_size: many; cdr3_nt: TGTGCCAGCAGTTTACCCGGACAGGATCAGTTCTTC; cdr3_aa: CASSLPGQDQFF
v_call: TRBV7-3; d_call: NA; j_call: TRBJ2-2; clone_size: few; cdr3_nt: TGTGCCAGCAGCGTAATGGCTGGCGCCACCGGGGAGCTGTTTTTT; cdr3_aa: CASSVMAGATGELFF
v_call: TRBV5-6; d_call: NA; j_call: TRBJ2-5; clone_size: NA; cdr3_nt: TGTGCCAGCAGCCGACTGATCGGGGAGACCCAGTACTTC; cdr3_aa: CASSRLIGETQYF
v_call: TRBV28; d_call: NA; j_call: TRBJ1-5; clone_size: many; cdr3_nt: TGTGCCAGCAGTTTAGTAGGGGAGGGCTATCCGCCCCAGCATTTT; cdr3_aa: CASSLVGEGYPPQHF
v_call: TRBV18; d_call: TRBD2; j_call: TRBJ2-7; clone_size: many; cdr3_nt: TGTGCCAGCTCACCATACTCAATCGGGACTAACGAGCAGTACTTC; cdr3_aa: CASSPYSIGTNEQYF
v_call: TRBV10-3; d_call: NA; j_call: TRBJ1-3; clone_size: NA; cdr3_nt: TGTGCCATCACTTCGGGCCCCATCTCTGGAAACACCATATATTTT; cdr3_aa: CAITSGPISGNTIYF
v_call: TRBV27; d_call: NA; j_call: TRBJ2-7; clone_size: few; cdr3_nt: TGTGCCAGCAGCAGCTTGGGGATCTACGAGCAGTACTTC; cdr3_aa: CASSSLGIYEQYF
v_call: TRBV6-5; d_call: TRBD1; j_call: TRBJ1-1; clone_size: NA; cdr3_nt: TGTGCCAGCAGTTACCCGGGACAGGGGGCTGCTGAAGCTTTCTTT; cdr3_aa: CASSYPGQGAAEAFF
v_call: TRBV2; d_call: TRBD2; j_call: TRBJ2-7; clone_size: many; cdr3_nt: TGTGCCAGCAGAATTGGACTAGCGAACTACGAGCAGTACTTC; cdr3_aa: CASRIGLANYEQYF
v_call: TRBV19; d_call: TRBD1; j_call: TRBJ2-5; clone_size: NA; cdr3_nt: TGTGCCAGTAGTCCCTTGGGACAGGGGGTTGAGACCCAGTACTTC; cdr3_aa: CASSPLGQGVETQYF
v_call: TRBV20-1; d_call: TRBD2; j_call: TRBJ2-1; clone_size: many; cdr3_nt: TGCAGTGCTAGAAGGGGGGCAGCGGGAGGTAATGAGCAGTTCTTC; cdr3_aa: CSARRGAAGGNEQFF
v_call: TRBV3-1; d_call: TRBD2; j_call: TRBJ2-5; clone_size: many; cdr3_nt: TGTGCCAGCATGAAGCGGGAGGGGATAAAGACCCAGTACTTC; cdr3_aa: CASMKREGIKTQYF
v_call: TRBV30; d_call: TRBD2; j_call: TRBJ2-1; clone_size: many; cdr3_nt: TGTGCCTGGAGGTCACTAGCGGGAGGATACAATGAGCAGTTCTTC; cdr3_aa: CAWRSLAGGYNEQFF
v_call: TRBV10-1; d_call: NA; j_call: TRBJ1-1; clone_size: NA; cdr3_nt: TGCGCCAGCAGTGACGGCGGGGCGGGGGACACTGAAGCTTTCTTT; cdr3_aa: CASSDGGAGDTEAFF
v_call: TRBV28; d_call: NA; j_call: TRBJ1-1; clone_size: many; cdr3_nt: TGTGCCAGCAGTTCCACGGTACGGGACACTGAAGCTTTCTTT; cdr3_aa: CASSSTVRDTEAFF
v_call: TRBV20-1; d_call: NA; j_call: TRBJ2-1; clone_size: NA; cdr3_nt: TGCAGTACCAGGTACACTGGGAATGAGCAGTTCTTC; cdr3_aa: CSTRYTGNEQFF
v_call: TRBV11-2; d_call: NA; j_call: TRBJ2-7; clone_size: many; cdr3_nt: TGTGCCAGCAGCCCCCCGACAGGATTCTACGAGCAGTACTTC; cdr3_aa: CASSPPTGFYEQYF
v_call: TRBV9; d_call: NA; j_call: TRBJ2-2; clone_size: NA; cdr3_nt: TGTGCCAGCAGCCCCCAGTGGAAGACCGGGGAGCTGTTTTTT; cdr3_aa: CASSPQWKTGELFF
v_call: TRBV5-5; d_call: TRBD1; j_call: TRBJ2-1; clone_size: NA; cdr3_nt: TGTGCCAGCAGCCTACGGACAGGAGCTCAAGTCTACAATGAGCAGTTCTTC; cdr3_aa: CASSLRTGAQVYNEQFF
v_call: TRBV14; d_call: NA; j_call: TRBJ1-1; clone_size: NA; cdr3_nt: TGTGCCAGCAGCCGAATCTCGTCCGAAGCTTTCTTT; cdr3_aa: CASSRISSEAFF
v_call: TRBV20-1; d_call: NA; j_call: TRBJ1-3; clone_size: few; cdr3_nt: TGCAGTGCTACATTGGAGGGAACCATATATTTT; cdr3_aa: CSATLEGTIYF
v_call: TRBV20-1; d_call: TRBD1; j_call: TRBJ2-1; clone_size: few; cdr3_nt: TGCAGTGCAACAGGGGACGGTGACAATGAGCAGTTCTTC; cdr3_aa: CSATGDGDNEQFF
v_call: TRBV7-9; d_call: TRBD2; j_call: TRBJ2-3; clone_size: NA; cdr3_nt: TGTGCCAGCAGCTTACGACTAGCAATCACAGATACGCAGTATTTT; cdr3_aa: CASSLRLAITDTQYF
v_call: TRBV18; d_call: NA; j_call: TRBJ2-1; clone_size: many; cdr3_nt: TGTGCCAGCTCACCACTATTCACGTATGACTACAATGAGCAGTTCTTC; cdr3_aa: CASSPLFTYDYNEQFF
v_call: TRBV5-4; d_call: TRBD1; j_call: TRBJ2-2; clone_size: many; cdr3_nt: TGTGCCAGCAGCTTACCGGGACAGTCCCGGGAGCTGTTTTTT; cdr3_aa: CASSLPGQSRELFF
v_call: TRBV12-3/TRBV12-4; d_call: TRBD1; j_call: TRBJ1-1; clone_size: NA; cdr3_nt: TGTGCCAGCAGTCCGCGGACAGGGACGGGCACTGAAGCTTTCTTT; cdr3_aa: CASSPRTGTGTEAFF
v_call: TRBV6-2/TRBV6-3; d_call: NA; j_call: TRBJ1-2; clone_size: few; cdr3_nt: TGTGCCAGCAGTTACGACAGTAACTATGGCTACACCTTC; cdr3_aa: CASSYDSNYGYTF
v_call: TRBV6-1; d_call: NA; j_call: TRBJ1-3; clone_size: NA; cdr3_nt: TGTGCCAGCAGTGCCCCGGGATCTGGAAACACCATATATTTT; cdr3_aa: CASSAPGSGNTIYF
v_call: TRBV2; d_call: NA; j_call: TRBJ2-5; clone_size: many; cdr3_nt: TGTGCCGGCAGGTACAGGCACCAAGAGACCCAGTACTTC; cdr3_aa: CAGRYRHQETQYF
v_call: TRBV10-2; d_call: NA; j_call: TRBJ1-5; clone_size: NA; cdr3_nt: TGCGCCAGCAGTGAAGATGTAGGCAATCAGCCCCAGCATTTT; cdr3_aa: CASSEDVGNQPQHF
v_call: TRBV6-1; d_call: NA; j_call: TRBJ2-4; clone_size: few; cdr3_nt: TGTGCCAGCAGTATTGGGTTAGCCAAAAACATTCAGTACTTC; cdr3_aa: CASSIGLAKNIQYF
v_call: TRBV28; d_call: NA; j_call: TRBJ2-1; clone_size: NA; cdr3_nt: TGTGCCAGCAGTTCCGTTTCGCGGGGTTCCTACAATGAGCAGTTCTTC; cdr3_aa: CASSSVSRGSYNEQFF
v_call: TRBV7-2; d_call: NA; j_call: TRBJ2-2; clone_size: NA; cdr3_nt: TGTGCCAGCAACCTATACGGGGAGCTGTTTTTT; cdr3_aa: CASNLYGELFF
v_call: TRBV19; d_call: TRBD2; j_call: TRBJ2-2; clone_size: few; cdr3_nt: TGTGCCAGTAGTAGACTAGCGGGGGGCCCCTTGGGGACCGGGGAGCTGTTTTTT; cdr3_aa: CASSRLAGGPLGTGELFF
v_call: TRBV12-3/TRBV12-4; d_call: TRBD1; j_call: TRBJ2-2; clone_size: NA; cdr3_nt: TGTGCCAGCAGTCCCTGGGGACAGGGGAGTAGCGGCGGGGAGCTGTTTTTT; cdr3_aa: CASSPWGQGSSGGELFF
v_call: TRBV30; d_call: NA; j_call: TRBJ1-5; clone_size: NA; cdr3_nt: TGCGCCTGGAACCGAGGAGGGTCCCCCCAGCCCCAGCATTTT; cdr3_aa: CAWNRGGSPQPQHF
v_call: TRBV5-1; d_call: TRBD1; j_call: TRBJ1-3; clone_size: NA; cdr3_nt: TGCGCCAGCAGCTTGGCCGGGATCGGGCTCACGACAGGGGCGGAAAACACCATATATTTT; cdr3_aa: CASSLAGIGLTTGAENTIYF
v_call: TRBV20-1; d_call: NA; j_call: TRBJ2-7; clone_size: few; cdr3_nt: TGCAGTGCCCGGAGGACAGTGCTCTCCTACGAGCAGTACTTC; cdr3_aa: CSARRTVLSYEQYF
v_call: TRBV2; d_call: NA; j_call: TRBJ2-1; clone_size: many; cdr3_nt: TGTGCCAGCAGTGTCTCGGGTTCTACGCGGTTCTTC; cdr3_aa: CASSVSGSTRFF
v_call: TRBV20-1; d_call: NA; j_call: TRBJ2-4; clone_size: NA; cdr3_nt: TGCAGTGCCCAACCGGACAAAGGCAAAAACATTCAGTACTTC; cdr3_aa: CSAQPDKGKNIQYF
v_call: TRBV20-1; d_call: TRBD2; j_call: TRBJ2-1; clone_size: few; cdr3_nt: TGCAGTGCTAGACGCCTAGCGGCCTACAATGAGCAGTTCTTC; cdr3_aa: CSARRLAAYNEQFF
v_call: TRBV20-1; d_call: TRBD2; j_call: TRBJ2-3; clone_size: NA; cdr3_nt: TGCAGTGCTAGACTAGCGGGGGGTCTAAAGGATACGCAGTATTTT; cdr3_aa: CSARLAGGLKDTQYF
v_call: TRBV7-9; d_call: NA; j_call: TRBJ1-1; clone_size: NA; cdr3_nt: TGTGCCAGGCAGGCCGAAGCTTTCTTT; cdr3_aa: CARQAEAFF
v_call: TRBV4-1; d_call: NA; j_call: TRBJ2-7; clone_size: NA; cdr3_nt: TGCGCCAGCAGCCCTCGGCTGGGGTACGAGCAGTACTTC; cdr3_aa: CASSPRLGYEQYF
v_call: TRBV11-2; d_call: NA; j_call: TRBJ1-1; clone_size: many; cdr3_nt: TGTGCCAGCAGCCCCCAGACAGGGAACACTGAAGCTTTCTTT; cdr3_aa: CASSPQTGNTEAFF
v_call: TRBV2; d_call: TRBD2; j_call: TRBJ2-2; clone_size: many; cdr3_nt: TGTGCCAGCAGTGCGGGACTAGCGGGAGCTGACACCGGGGAGCTGTTTTTT; cdr3_aa: CASSAGLAGADTGELFF
v_call: TRBV5-1; d_call: TRBD2; j_call: TRBJ2-6; clone_size: few; cdr3_nt: TGCGCCAGTACAAAGCAGCCGGGGGGGTACTCTGGGGCCAACGTCCTGACTTTC; cdr3_aa: CASTKQPGGYSGANVLTF
v_call: TRBV5-6; d_call: TRBD2; j_call: TRBJ2-1; clone_size: NA; cdr3_nt: TGTGCCAGCAGCTTGGCCGTGGGACTAGCATACAATGAGCAGTTCTTC; cdr3_aa: CASSLAVGLAYNEQFF
v_call: TRBV5-1; d_call: TRBD2; j_call: TRBJ2-1; clone_size: many; cdr3_nt: TGCGCCAGCAGCGAAACGGGACTAGCGGGAGCAGGTGAGCAGTTCTTC; cdr3_aa: CASSETGLAGAGEQFF
v_call: TRBV28; d_call: NA; j_call: TRBJ2-6; clone_size: few; cdr3_nt: TGTGCCAGCGCCCCCGACCGTTCTGGGGCCAACGTCCTGACTTTC; cdr3_aa: CASAPDRSGANVLTF
v_call: TRBV6-1; d_call: TRBD1; j_call: TRBJ2-3; clone_size: many; cdr3_nt: TGTGCCAGCAAACCCTCCGGGACAGGGGGGATAGATACGCAGTATTTT; cdr3_aa: CASKPSGTGGIDTQYF
v_call: TRBV9; d_call: TRBD2; j_call: TRBJ2-7; clone_size: few; cdr3_nt: TGTGCCAGCAGCGTAGGTAGCGGGAGAGGTAGCGAGCAGTACTTC; cdr3_aa: CASSVGSGRGSEQYF
v_call: TRBV3-1; d_call: NA; j_call: TRBJ2-2; clone_size: NA; cdr3_nt: TGCGCCAGCAGCCATGAAGCGGGTCTCCCCGGGGAGCTGTTTTTT; cdr3_aa: CASSHEAGLPGELFF